This T cell receptor (beta chain) was retrieved from a study of blood T cell repertoires in COVID-19. Whole-study context: The cDNA or gDNA used as material had been derived from T cells, B-cell-depleted T cells, or PBMCs.

Original handling: For nucleated cells, counts were estimated from reference gene primer amplification. Assay: immunoSEQ multiplex PCR; the TCRdb copy retains only in-frame clones and omits some. V, J and clone size derive from that table, while D and trimming were established from the DNA sequence. The sample contains 90,000 to 120,000 clones, about 87% of which appear only once. Germline V gives CDR1 SGHNT, CDR2 YENEEA. This CDR3 is 18 amino acids long. V shed 8 bases, J shed 0 bases, and the junction held 12 bases outside the gene matches. Sequencing was carried out using peripheral blood. The chain links TRBV11-3 to TRBJ1-4, with 10 bases lining up with TRBD1. This clonotype was obtained from a man between 45 and 60 years old with acute or convalescent COVID-19. The DNA for the CDR3 is TGTGCCAGCTCCACCTCTTTCGACAGGGGGCCAACTAATGAAAAACTGTTTTTT. Translating it yields CASSTSFDRGPTNEKLFF.